One T cell receptor beta chain is described in this entry. As yet, its antigen is unknown. The data derive from a study of CD8 T cell repertoires and HIV-1 epitope variants. On the study more broadly: Controls were a CMV, EBV and flu pool, Ebola AY9, and no peptide. Tested: three Gag epitope families, Nef HW9 and YT9. Autologous T cell-negative cells served as antigen-presenting cells in equal numbers.

The germline V gene encodes CDR1 SGHAT and CDR2 FQNNGV. CDR3 length equals 14 residues. Deletions cut 3 bases from V and 1 base from J, with 10 bases between. The protocol was immunoSEQ multiplex PCR, while the TCRdb copy is restricted to in-frame clones and leaves out a portion. The repertoire holds some 5,500 clones, with about 68% as singletons. The rearrangement links TRBV11-2 to TRBJ2-7, with D tentatively TRBD1 (5 bases). This TCR was recovered from a male donor with HIV. Sequenced sample: cultured CD8+ T cells derived from PBMCs. As DNA, the CDR3 is TGTGCCAGCAGCTTCCGACAGATTTCCTACGAGCAGTACTTC. It is translated as CASSFRQISYEQYF.